One sample yielded the 21 T cell receptor beta chains listed below, sequenced in a study of blood T cells in healthy people across ages. Combining a sample-barcoded 5' primer with a J-beta primer mix, a second PCR ran for about 6 to 12 cycles. TCRdb re-called the 5' RACE reads through MiXCR, storing one row per CDR3 protein. The table has 1.8 million or so distinct CDR3 sequences, more than 35% seen once. Sequenced: blood. The receptors here all came from a human donor in good health.

The V gene is TRBV7-8, the J gene TRBJ1-5, with D perhaps TRBD1 (5 bases). From germline, CDR1 is SGHVS and CDR2 FQNEAQ. Trimming took 5 bases from V and 5 from J, leaving 28 bases between them. The CDR3 loop spans 19 amino acids. CDR3 loop: CASSTTPKNRGLLHQPQHF. CDR3 DNA: TGTGCCAGCAGCACTACGCCTAAAAACCGGGGCCTTTTGCATCAGCCCCAGCATTTT.

This clonotype appeared a few times. The CDR3 DNA reads TGTGCCAGCAGCTTAGAGGGCAGAGTAAATCAGCCCCAGCATTTT. Protein sequence: CASSLEGRVNQPQHF. V usage is TRBV7-2 and J usage is TRBJ1-5, with D hard to call. V lost 1 base, J lost 4 bases, and 11 bases lay in between. The CDR3 consists of 15 residues. The V gene's germline CDR1 is SGHTA and CDR2 FQGNSA.

As for this clonotype: This could be a read error, since a much larger clone is one nucleotide away. This rearrangement joins TRBV13 to TRBJ2-6, with D possibly TRBD2 on 6 matching bases. The CDR3 sequence is 13 residues long. CDR1 PRHDT and CDR2 FYEKMQ come from the germline V gene (reference sequence). CDR3 DNA sequence: TGTGCCAGCAGCCCTGCTAGCGCCAACGCCCTGACTTTC. It specifies CASSPASANALTF. Complete variable domain (other parts from reference TRBV13 and TRBJ2-6): AAGVIQSPRHLIKEKRETATLKCYPIPRHDTVYWYQQGPGQDPQFLISFYEKMQSDKGSIPDRFSAQQFSDYHSELNMSSLELGDSALYFCASSPASANALTFGAGSRLTVL.

The genes are TRBV7-9 and TRBJ2-7; TRBD2 might be the D (6 bases). V lost 1 base, J lost 2 bases, and 24 bases lay in between. Germline V gene data show CDR1 as SEHNR and CDR2 as FQNEAQ (reference sequence). The CDR3 spans 19 residues. CDR3 loop: CASSLGGDGPWSTPYEQYF. CDR3 bases: TGTGCCAGCAGCTTAGGCGGGGACGGCCCCTGGTCTACACCCTACGAGCAGTACTTC. Using reference TRBV7-9 and TRBJ2-7 for the parts outside the CDR3, the full variable domain is DTGVSQNPRHKITKRGQNVTFRCDPISEHNRLYWYRQTLGQGPEFLTYFQNEAQLEKSRLLSDRFSAERPKGSFSTLEIQRTEQGDSAMYLCASSLGGDGPWSTPYEQYFGPGTRLTVT.

This rearrangement joins TRBV5-1 to TRBJ2-1; 9 bases align to TRBD1. Germline values: CDR1 SGHRS, CDR2 YFSETQ. This CDR3 is built from 14 residues. J lost 9 bases, V lost 3 bases, and 7 bases had no gene match. CDR3 nucleotides: TGCGCCAGCAGCTACACAGGGGGCGGGAGTGAGCAGTTCTTC. Translating gives CASSYTGGGSEQFF.

The chain is built from TRBV12-3 or TRBV12-4 and TRBJ1-4; 8 bases map to TRBD1. The CDR3 has 14 amino acids. V trimming: 4 bases; J trimming: 8 bases; junction bases outside the gene matches: 6. In DNA form, the CDR3 reads TGTGCCAGCAGTTGGACAGGGAATTGGGAAAAACTGTTTTTT. The encoded protein is CASSWTGNWEKLFF.

The gene calls are TRBV7-9 and TRBJ2-2, with 7 bases that match TRBD1. There are 17 residues in the CDR3. Germline loops: CDR1 SEHNR, CDR2 FQNEAQ (reference sequence). After removal of 2 bases from V and 2 bases from J, the junction contained 8 bases not matched to a gene. The CDR3, as DNA: TGTGCCAGCAGCTTATCGCTCTGGGACAGCAACACCGGGGAGCTGTTTTTT. It is translated as CASSLSLWDSNTGELFF.

The chain links TRBV24-1 to TRBJ1-5; D unresolved. The CDR3 loop spans 17 amino acids. Trimming left V 0 bases short and J 2 bases short, with 13 bases between. Germline V gene lookup returns CDR1 KGHDR and CDR2 SFDVKD. The CDR3 DNA sequence: TGTGCCACCAGTGATTTGCACACCCGACGAGGCAATCAGCCCCAGCATTTT. This translates into CATSDLHTRRGNQPQHF.

The V and J genes are TRBV14 and TRBJ1-4; D gene unclear. CDR3 length: 16 amino acids. CDR1 is SGHDN, CDR2 FVKESK, per germline. V was cut by 6 bases and J by 8 bases, with 22 bases left in between. CDR3 region: CASRPREILREEKLFF. Here the CDR3 DNA reads TGTGCCAGCAGACCCAGAGAAATCCTTAGGGAAGAAAAACTGTTTTTT.

The V and J genes are TRBV6-2 or TRBV6-3 and TRBJ1-1, with D hard to call. The germline V gene encodes CDR1 MNHEY and CDR2 SVGEGT. Trimming took 7 bases from V and 0 from J, leaving 9 bases between them. The CDR3 sequence is 13 residues long. The CDR3 coding sequence is TGTGCCAGCATACTGGCCGTGAACACTGAAGCTTTCTTT. It specifies CASILAVNTEAFF.

Written as DNA, the CDR3 is TGTGCTAGTGGTTTCGGACTAGCGGGGCCTGACTCTAGCACAGATACGCAGTATTTT. Translating gives CASGFGLAGPDSSTDTQYF. This chain joins TRBV12-5 and TRBJ2-3; TRBD2 agrees at 12 bases. This CDR3 comprises 19 residues. Germline lookup yields CDR1 LGHNT and CDR2 FRNRAP. V shed 3 bases, J shed 0 bases, and the junction held 10 bases outside the gene matches.

The chain is built from TRBV11-2 and TRBJ2-4; 9 bases are a match to TRBD1. The J call may be incorrect, as the DNA end agrees better with TRBJ2-1. The germline V gene has CDR1 SGHAT and CDR2 FQNNGV. The CDR3 extends over 15 amino acids. DNA of the CDR3: TGTGCCAGCAGCTCGACAGGGGGGACCAAAAACATTCAGTTCTTC. Its protein is CASSSTGGTKNIQFF.

The chain joins TRBV12-3 or TRBV12-4 to TRBJ1-1, with TRBD1 matching 9 bases. CDR3 length: 13 amino acids. With V trimmed by 6 bases and J by 6 bases, 5 bases remained unmatched. The CDR3 nucleotides read TGTGCCAGCAGGCCAGGGACAGGGTCTGAAGCTTTCTTT. Its protein is CASRPGTGSEAFF.

In this sample, this clonotype turned up many times. The V and J genes are TRBV5-1 and TRBJ1-2; possibly TRBD1 for D (5 bases). V shed 5 bases and J shed 0 bases, with 14 bases lying between them. The CDR3 loop spans 15 amino acids. Germline CDR1 and CDR2: SGHRS and YFSETQ. The CDR3 sequence is CASRDPQGSNYGYTF. In DNA, the CDR3 is TGCGCCAGCAGGGACCCTCAGGGATCTAACTATGGCTACACCTTC.

V is TRBV7-9 and J is TRBJ2-4, with 8 bases aligning to TRBD2. CDR1 is SEHNR, CDR2 FQNEAQ, per germline (reference sequence). The CDR3 length is 20 residues. The junction had 14 bases not matched to a gene; V was cut back by 0 bases and J by 1 base. The CDR3 spells CASSLAELGRGRFAKNIQYF. The CDR3 nucleotides read TGTGCCAGCAGCTTAGCCGAACTCGGGAGGGGTCGCTTCGCCAAAAACATTCAGTACTTC.

V and J are TRBV5-8 and TRBJ1-6; D is uncertain. Trimming shortened V by 2 bases and J by 7 bases, and 16 bases separated the two germline ends. Germline V gives CDR1 SGHTS, CDR2 YDEGEE. The CDR3 sequence is 16 residues long. In DNA, the CDR3 is TGTGCCAGCAGCTTAGTAGGTAGGGCGTTGAATTCACCCCTCCACTTT. It yields the protein CASSLVGRALNSPLHF.

The rearrangement uses TRBV7-9 and TRBJ1-2, with D hard to call. Trimming took 0 bases from V and 7 from J, leaving 9 bases between them. CDR3 length equals 13 residues. CDR1 and CDR2 (germline): SEHNR, FQNEAQ (reference sequence). The CDR3 is CASSLAAVPGYTF. The CDR3 coding sequence is TGTGCCAGCAGCTTAGCGGCCGTTCCTGGCTACACCTTC.

J is TRBJ2-7 and V is TRBV12-3 or TRBV12-4, with D possibly matching TRBD1 (6 bases). Trimming took off 1 base at V and 0 bases at J, with 7 bases between the two ends. There are 14 residues in the CDR3. The CDR3 here is CASSLGDISYEQYF. In DNA form, the CDR3 reads TGTGCCAGCAGTTTAGGGGACATCTCCTACGAGCAGTACTTC.

The chain joins TRBV2 to TRBJ1-6; unclear D gene. The V and J ends lost 2 bases and 4 bases respectively, with 12 bases between them. This CDR3 region has 16 residues. The germline CDR1 and CDR2 sequences are SNHLY and FYNNEI. The CDR3 protein is CASSERLPTYNSPLHF. CDR3 nucleotide sequence: TGTGCCAGCAGTGAAAGGCTGCCTACATATAATTCACCCCTCCACTTT.

V and J are TRBV5-1 and TRBJ1-1; 8 nucleotides line up with TRBD1. The J segment lost 4 bases and the V segment lost 4 bases, leaving 6 bases of the junction unmatched. Germline CDR1 SGHRS, CDR2 YFSETQ. The CDR3 runs 14 residues. In DNA form, the CDR3 reads TGCGCCAGCAGCCTACAGGGGGTGGCCACTGAAGCTTTCTTT. Its protein is CASSLQGVATEAFF.

This CDR3 is CASSLMFGTYTGRSYEQYF. As DNA, the CDR3 is TGTGCCAGCAGCTTAATGTTTGGGACGTATACCGGTCGGAGCTACGAGCAGTACTTC. V is TRBV7-6 and J is TRBJ2-5, with D perhaps TRBD1 or TRBD2 (5 bases each). The J call may not be correct, given that the DNA end is closer to TRBJ2-7. Germline-derived CDR1 and CDR2 are SGHVS and FNYEAQ. There are 19 residues in the CDR3.